Listed below are T cell receptor beta chains from one sample, sequenced in a study of blood T cell repertoires in COVID-19. Produced via immunoSEQ multiplex PCR; TCRdb's table is partial and in-frame only. The repertoire holds fewer than 200,000 clones, with 82% as singletons. The specimen was peripheral blood. These receptors were taken from a woman aged 70-85 years with acute or convalescent COVID-19. The CDR3 runs from the conserved cysteine through the conserved F or W. D genes are given only for firm matches. Clone size is stated in some rows and not others, as once, few, many or a class when expanded.

j_gene,v_gene,d_gene,len,abundance,CDR3aa,CDR3nt
TRBJ2-7,TRBV9,TRBD2,15,NA,CASSVGTSGTYEQYF,TGTGCCAGCAGCGTAGGGACTAGCGGGACCTACGAGCAGTACTTC
TRBJ2-2,TRBV30,TRBD2,13,NA,CASSAGGTGELFF,TGTGCCTCAAGTGCGGGGGGTACCGGGGAGCTGTTTTTT
TRBJ2-1,TRBV27,TRBD1,18,NA,CASSQNRGRRSDYNEQFF,TGTGCCAGCAGTCAAAACAGGGGGCGAAGATCGGATTACAATGAGCAGTTCTTC
TRBJ2-1,TRBV5-1,TRBD2,15,NA,CASSPGLGSYNEQFF,TGCGCCAGCAGCCCCGGACTAGGCTCCTACAATGAGCAGTTCTTC
TRBJ1-1,TRBV24-1,NA,16,NA,CATSDATRVGSTEAFF,TGTGCCACCAGTGATGCCACCAGGGTCGGGAGCACTGAAGCTTTCTTT
TRBJ2-5,TRBV9,NA,14,NA,CASSVVVTGETQYF,TGTGCCAGCAGCGTAGTTGTTACGGGGGAGACCCAGTACTTC
TRBJ2-5,TRBV19,NA,14,NA,CASSIGGLQETQYF,TGTGCCAGTAGTATCGGGGGTCTTCAAGAGACCCAGTACTTC
TRBJ2-1,TRBV29-1,TRBD2,14,NA,CSARAGGSYNEQFF,TGCAGCGCTCGAGCGGGGGGATCATACAATGAGCAGTTCTTC
TRBJ1-1,TRBV7-8,NA,15,NA,CASSLDGQPNTEAFF,TGTGCCAGCAGCTTAGATGGACAGCCGAACACTGAAGCTTTCTTT
TRBJ1-1,TRBV14,NA,14,NA,CASSLSAEGMSAFF,TGTGCCAGCAGCCTCTCGGCGGAGGGGATGAGTGCTTTCTTT
TRBJ2-2,TRBV4-1,TRBD1,15,NA,CASSPQGLGTGELFF,TGCGCCAGCAGCCCACAGGGGCTAGGCACCGGGGAGCTGTTTTTT
TRBJ1-2,TRBV4-1,NA,15,NA,CASSQDLANPYGYTF,TGCGCCAGCAGCCAAGATCTTGCGAATCCCTATGGCTACACCTTC
TRBJ2-1,TRBV4-2,TRBD2,14,once,CASSPEYRGLPQFF,TGTGCCAGCAGCCCCGAATACCGGGGACTACCGCAGTTCTTC
TRBJ1-1,TRBV5-5,TRBD1,17,few,CASSLIATTGETTEAFF,TGTGCCAGCAGCTTGATAGCAACGACAGGGGAGACCACTGAAGCTTTCTTT
TRBJ2-1,TRBV28,NA,16,NA,CASTKKGTGYYNEQFF,TGTGCCAGCACCAAAAAGGGGACTGGATACTACAATGAGCAGTTCTTC
TRBJ2-5,TRBV5-4,TRBD2,18,few,CASSKGPAGRSGKETQYF,TGTGCCAGCAGCAAAGGACCAGCGGGGCGAAGTGGGAAAGAGACCCAGTACTTC
TRBJ1-3,TRBV29-1,NA,10,NA,CSVSRNTIYF,TGCAGCGTTTCAAGAAACACCATATATTTT
TRBJ1-1,TRBV6-2/TRBV6-3,TRBD1,13,once,CASSLTGNTEAFF,TGTGCCAGCAGTTTGACAGGGAATACCGAAGCTTTCTTT
TRBJ2-7,TRBV6-5,TRBD1,14,NA,CASSSQGQGHEQYF,TGTGCCAGCAGTTCTCAGGGACAGGGACACGAGCAGTACTTC
TRBJ1-5,TRBV6-2/TRBV6-3,TRBD1,15,once,CASSFETGGNQPQHF,TGTGCCAGCAGTTTTGAGACAGGGGGCAATCAGCCCCAGCATTTT
TRBJ2-3,TRBV19,NA,16,NA,CASMDPRGPSTDTQYF,TGTGCCAGTATGGACCCGCGGGGACCTAGCACAGATACGCAGTATTTT
TRBJ1-4,TRBV25-1,NA,15,NA,CASSEWGRVDEKLFF,TGTGCCAGCAGTGAATGGGGCAGGGTTGATGAAAAACTGTTTTTT
TRBJ2-7,TRBV3-1/TRBV3-2,TRBD1,21,NA,CASSQDKIGTVSGASSYEQYF,TGTGCCAGCAGCCAAGACAAAATCGGGACAGTCTCCGGTGCCAGCTCCTACGAGCAGTACTTC
TRBJ2-7,TRBV6-5,TRBD1,15,NA,CASSYSGDSSYEQYF,TGTGCCAGCAGTTACTCGGGGGACAGCTCCTACGAGCAGTACTTC
TRBJ1-2,TRBV9,NA,14,NA,CASSVAGGGSGYTF,TGTGCCAGCAGCGTAGCTGGCGGAGGGAGTGGCTACACCTTC
TRBJ2-3,TRBV21-1,NA,17,NA,CASSREDTKSTTDTQYF,TGTGCCAGCAGCCGAGAGGATACCAAGTCCACCACAGATACGCAGTATTTT
TRBJ1-1,TRBV7-2,NA,12,NA,CASSLRGREAFF,TGTGCCAGCAGCCTACGGGGGAGAGAAGCTTTCTTT
TRBJ2-1,TRBV7-2,NA,11,NA,CASSLPSEQFF,TGTGCCAGCAGCTTACCGAGTGAGCAGTTCTTC
TRBJ1-2,TRBV6-2/TRBV6-3,TRBD1,15,NA,CASSQRTGGSYGYTF,TGTGCCAGCAGTCAACGGACAGGGGGCAGCTATGGCTACACCTTC
TRBJ1-2,TRBV12-3/TRBV12-4,TRBD1,13,NA,CASSPGQGHGYTF,TGTGCCAGCAGCCCTGGACAGGGCCATGGCTACACCTTC
TRBJ2-1,TRBV7-2,TRBD1,15,once,CASSLPGGFGNEQFF,TGTGCCAGCAGCTTGCCAGGGGGCTTCGGGAATGAGCAGTTCTTC
TRBJ1-5,TRBV10-3,TRBD1,13,NA,CATWDRGDQPQHF,TGTGCCACGTGGGACAGGGGGGATCAGCCCCAGCATTTT
TRBJ2-7,TRBV19,NA,16,NA,CASSPIGGEVTYEQYF,TGTGCCAGTAGTCCCATCGGAGGGGAAGTGACCTACGAGCAGTACTTC
TRBJ1-3,TRBV4-3,NA,15,NA,CASSQEAVADLTIYF,TGCGCCAGCAGCCAAGAAGCTGTAGCCGACTTGACCATATATTTT
TRBJ2-3,TRBV19,NA,13,NA,CASGGRSTDTQYF,TGTGCCAGTGGGGGGAGAAGCACAGATACGCAGTATTTT
TRBJ1-1,TRBV30,NA,13,NA,CAWSSVGGSEAFF,TGTGCCTGGAGCTCGGTCGGGGGATCTGAAGCTTTCTTT
TRBJ1-1,TRBV28,TRBD1,15,once,CASSLSNNRGLEAFF,TGTGCCAGCAGTTTATCAAACAACAGGGGGCTTGAAGCTTTCTTT
TRBJ2-1,TRBV5-1,TRBD2,22,NA,CASSFPRGTSGSFGHSYNEQFF,TGCGCCAGCAGCTTCCCGAGGGGGACTAGCGGGAGTTTTGGTCACTCCTACAATGAGCAGTTCTTC
TRBJ1-5,TRBV11-2,TRBD1,13,NA,CASSTTGFQPQHF,TGTGCCAGCAGCACGACAGGGTTTCAGCCCCAGCATTTT
TRBJ2-3,TRBV19,NA,16,NA,CASSIRASESTDTQYF,TGTGCCAGTAGTATAAGGGCTAGCGAAAGCACAGATACGCAGTATTTT
TRBJ2-2,TRBV7-6,TRBD2,14,NA,CASSLSGGSGELFF,TGTGCCAGCAGCTTATCCGGGGGGTCCGGGGAGCTGTTTTTT
TRBJ2-1,TRBV7-9,TRBD1,16,NA,CASSSIVGTGNNEQFF,TGTGCCAGCAGCTCCATCGTTGGGACAGGGAACAATGAGCAGTTCTTC
TRBJ1-4,TRBV6-5,TRBD1,15,few,CASSYTGQGDEKLFF,TGTGCCAGCAGTTATACCGGACAGGGGGATGAAAAACTGTTTTTT
TRBJ1-2,TRBV5-6,NA,14,NA,CASSFGQGGYGYTF,TGTGCCAGCAGCTTCGGCCAGGGAGGTTATGGCTACACCTTC
TRBJ1-6,TRBV5-4,TRBD1,17,few,CASSPGQSSSYNSPLHF,TGTGCCAGCAGCCCGGGACAGAGTAGCTCCTATAATTCACCCCTCCACTTT
TRBJ2-2,TRBV7-3,NA,14,once,CASTLGPNTGELFF,TGTGCCAGCACCTTGGGGCCAAACACCGGGGAGCTGTTTTTT
TRBJ2-3,TRBV30,NA,13,NA,CAWTQGPGDTQYF,TGTGCCTGGACGCAGGGCCCGGGAGATACGCAGTATTTT
TRBJ2-7,TRBV9,TRBD2,17,NA,CASSVGVPGLVGYEQYF,TGTGCCAGCAGCGTAGGGGTCCCGGGACTAGTTGGTTACGAGCAGTACTTC
TRBJ2-1,TRBV7-2,NA,13,NA,CASSLAQHNEQFF,TGTGCCAGCAGCTTAGCACAGCACAATGAGCAGTTCTTC
TRBJ1-1,TRBV5-1,NA,13,NA,CASSLGGNTEAFF,TGCGCCAGCAGCTTGGGCGGGAACACTGAAGCTTTCTTT
TRBJ1-6,TRBV6-5,TRBD1,13,NA,CASRRQGRSPLHF,TGTGCCAGCAGACGACAGGGGCGCTCACCCCTCCACTTT
TRBJ2-3,TRBV27,TRBD2,17,NA,CASSGLAGGPGKDTQYF,TGTGCCAGCAGCGGACTAGCGGGAGGGCCGGGGAAAGATACGCAGTATTTT